This TCR beta chain was captured in a study of blood T cell repertoires in COVID-19. Study in general: From the United States, Italy and Spain came samples of acute and convalescent COVID-19. Sources were T cells, B-cell-depleted T cells, or PBMCs; the material itself was cDNA or gDNA.

Methods used by the authors: The assay estimated nucleated cells by amplifying reference gene primers. Assay used: immunoSEQ multiplex PCR; TCRdb lists only in-frame clones, some missing. D and trimming were read from the DNA, whereas the V and J calls and clone size are those reported in that table. The data contain some 270,000 clones, around 89% of them singletons. Enrollment of patients from Seattle took place during active infection, with longitudinal follow-up. Germline V gene data show CDR1 as SGHTA and CDR2 as FQGNSA. This CDR3 is 16 amino acids long. The V gene lost 1 base and the J gene lost 2 bases, with 9 bases spanning the gap. This clone was picked up a small number of times.

The chain joins TRBV7-2 to TRBJ1-6; D gene unclear. Sequenced material: peripheral blood. The receptor was isolated from an older woman with COVID-19, enrolled during active disease. The CDR3 protein is CASSLELTAYNSPLHF. DNA of the CDR3: TGTGCCAGCAGCTTAGAGTTAACAGCCTATAATTCACCCCTCCACTTT.